This T cell receptor beta chain comes out of a study of T cell changes during pregnancy in multiple sclerosis. Profiled with immunoSEQ multiplex PCR; TCRdb holds only in-frame clones, not every one. The sample yields tens of thousands of clones, over 90% seen once. This specimen consisted of peripheral blood, obtained in the first trimester of pregnancy. The sequence came from a female donor with multiple sclerosis, enrolled in a pregnancy study.

The CDR3 nucleotides read TGTGCCAGCAGTGAAGCGCTATACCGCACCGGGGAGCTGTTTTTT. Its translation: CASSEALYRTGELFF. This chain uses TRBV2 with TRBJ2-2; D unresolved. Per germline, CDR1 SNHLY and CDR2 FYNNEI. This CDR3 has 15 residues. The V and J ends lost 0 bases and 4 bases respectively, with 9 bases between them.